The next 25 T cell receptor beta chains were all read from a single sample in a study of cytotoxic CD8 clonotypes in ibrutinib-treated CLL. Method: immunoSEQ multiplex PCR; TCRdb's copy keeps in-frame clones and lacks some. The sample lists about 200,000 clones, approximately 79% occurring once. The sample here was PBMCs, taken after 12 months of ibrutinib treatment. All receptors come from a human donor with chronic lymphocytic leukemia.

The chain uses TRBV5-1 and TRBJ2-2, with D maybe TRBD2 (5 bases). V lost 0 bases, J lost 7 bases, and 16 bases lay in between. Germline CDR1 is SGHRS and CDR2 is YFSETQ. The CDR3 sequence is 16 residues long. This chain's CDR3 is CASSLVAGAGGGELFF. The CDR3 bases are TGCGCCAGCAGCTTGGTGGCCGGAGCCGGAGGCGGGGAGCTGTTTTTT.

This clone was detected once. The gene calls are TRBV5-6 and TRBJ2-7; TRBD1 might be the D (6 bases). The germline gives CDR1 SGHDT, CDR2 YYEEEE. This CDR3 spans 17 amino acids. Trimming took off 2 bases at V and 0 bases at J, with 18 bases between the two ends. This CDR3 is CASSLKPGTWSSYEQYF. The CDR3 coding sequence is TGTGCCAGCAGCTTAAAGCCCGGGACATGGAGCTCCTACGAGCAGTACTTC.

The chain has TRBV6-5 and TRBJ2-7; 11 bases are a match to TRBD1. The CDR3 is made up of 16 amino acids. J was trimmed by 1 base and V by 4 bases; bases with no gene match: 6. Germline lookup yields CDR1 MNHEY and CDR2 SVGAGI. Here the CDR3 DNA reads TGTGCCAGCAGTTCTGGACAGGGGGCTCTTTCCTACGAGCAGTACTTC. Translated: CASSSGQGALSYEQYF.

The CDR3 region is CASSSSIAGVLNEQYF. CDR3 coding DNA: TGTGCCAGCAGCTCATCGATAGCGGGAGTTCTGAACGAGCAGTACTTC. The V and J genes are TRBV7-6 and TRBJ2-7; 9 bases map to TRBD2. With V trimmed by 4 bases and J by 5 bases, 12 bases remained unmatched. The CDR3 contains 16 residues. The germline V gene has CDR1 SGHVS and CDR2 FNYEAQ.

The chain links TRBV5-4 to TRBJ2-7; 7 positions agree with TRBD2. CDR1 and CDR2 (germline): SGHNT, YYREEE (reference sequence). The CDR3 consists of 14 residues. Trimming took 3 bases from V and 1 from J; bases not matched to a gene: 4. Here the CDR3 reads CASSWTSQSYEQYF. Here the CDR3 DNA reads TGTGCCAGCAGCTGGACTAGTCAATCCTACGAGCAGTACTTC.

The V and J genes are TRBV5-6 and TRBJ2-7; the D gene is possibly TRBD1 (5 bases). With 2 bases removed from V and 1 base from J, the gap between germline ends came to 16 bases. Germline CDR1 is SGHDT and CDR2 is YYEEEE. This CDR3 region has 16 residues. CDR3 nucleotide sequence: TGTGCCAGCAGCTTAACGTTCAGGGTAGATTCCTACGAGCAGTACTTC. As protein: CASSLTFRVDSYEQYF.

The CDR3 DNA reads TGTGCCAGTAGTATCGCAGGGCTGCATCAGCCCCAGCATTTT. This translates into CASSIAGLHQPQHF. V and J are TRBV19 and TRBJ1-5; D perhaps matches TRBD1 (5 bases). Trimming stripped 3 bases from V and 5 bases from J, with 11 bases between. This CDR3 region has 14 residues. Germline values: CDR1 LNHDA, CDR2 SQIVND (reference sequence).

This chain joins TRBV2 and TRBJ2-1; 12 nucleotides line up with TRBD2. The CDR3 extends over 17 amino acids. The V gene end was trimmed by 7 bases and the J gene end by 0 bases; junction bases not matched to a gene: 7. Germline values: CDR1 SNHLY, CDR2 FYNNEI. The DNA for the CDR3 is TGTGCCAGCATACGGACTAGCGGGGCGAGCTCCTACAATGAGCAGTTCTTC. Translated: CASIRTSGASSYNEQFF.

The chain recombines TRBV6-4 with TRBJ1-2; 7 nucleotides match TRBD1. V trimming: 6 bases; J trimming: 3 bases; junction bases outside the gene matches: 10. Germline V CDR1 and CDR2: MRHNA, SNTAGT. This CDR3 has 15 amino acids. The CDR3 region is CASRAGRGLDYGYTF. The CDR3 coding sequence is TGTGCCAGCAGGGCCGGGAGGGGGCTCGACTATGGCTACACCTTC.

The genes are TRBV18 and TRBJ2-7; D is perhaps TRBD2 (6 bases). This CDR3 region has 15 residues. Germline values: CDR1 KGHSH, CDR2 LQKENI. The germline V and J ends were trimmed by 6 bases and 6 bases, with 21 bases remaining between them. As DNA, the CDR3 is TGTGCCAGCTCTACCGGGGACGGGAGCGATCGCGAGCAGTACTTC. Protein: CASSTGDGSDREQYF.

Many counts were recorded for this clone. At the DNA level, this CDR3 is encoded by other sequences in the same sample as well. The chain combines TRBV28 with TRBJ2-3; 9 bases are shared with TRBD2. Germline-derived CDR1 and CDR2 are MDHEN and SYDVKM. V was pared by 4 bases and J by 2 bases, with 1 base of the junction left unmatched. This CDR3 has 14 amino acids. CDR3 coding DNA: TGTGCCAGCAGTTCGGGACTAGCCACAGATACGCAGTATTTT. Its translation: CASSSGLATDTQYF.

This chain connects TRBV5-1 to TRBJ2-3; 10 bases map to TRBD1. V was clipped by 4 bases and J by 6 bases; unmatched bases: 8. CDR3 length: 15 amino acids. Per germline, CDR1 SGHRS and CDR2 YFSETQ. CDR3 nucleotide sequence: TGCGCCAGCAGCGAAAGGACAGGGGGGGTGGATACGCAGTATTTT. This encodes CASSERTGGVDTQYF.

The rearrangement uses TRBV5-1 and TRBJ2-5, with 7 positions matching TRBD1. The V and J ends lost 4 bases and 3 bases, in that order; junction bases with no gene match: 6. This CDR3 has 14 amino acids. Looked up from germline, CDR1 is SGHRS and CDR2 is YFSETQ. This CDR3 is CASSVGQSKETQYF. CDR3 coding DNA: TGCGCCAGCAGCGTGGGACAGTCTAAAGAGACCCAGTACTTC. Together with reference TRBV5-1 and TRBJ2-5, the CDR3 gives the full variable domain: KAGVTQTPRYLIKTRGQQVTLSCSPISGHRSVSWYQQTPGQGLQFLFEYFSETQRNKGNFPGRFSGRQFSNSRSEMNVSTLELGDSALYLCASSVGQSKETQYFGPGTRLLVL.

The chain links TRBV5-1 to TRBJ2-3; tentatively, D is TRBD1 (6 bases). Germline V gene sequence: CDR1 SGHRS, CDR2 YFSETQ. The CDR3 covers 15 residues. Trimming left V 3 bases short and J 3 bases short, with 14 bases between. For the CDR3, the DNA is TGCGCCAGCAGCTCCGGGACACAAGAAACAGATACGCAGTATTTT. Its protein product is CASSSGTQETDTQYF.

The V call is TRBV10-1, the J call TRBJ2-1; 10 nucleotides line up with TRBD2. The germline V gene has CDR1 WNHNN and CDR2 SYGVQD (reference sequence). This CDR3 is 13 amino acids long. V trimming: 8 bases; J trimming: 5 bases; junction bases outside the gene matches: 3. CDR3 loop: CASSSGGHNEQFF. CDR3 nucleotides: TGCGCCAGCTCTAGCGGGGGACACAATGAGCAGTTCTTC.

This clone has a single count. V and J are TRBV7-3 and TRBJ1-2; 8 bases map to TRBD1. CDR1 SGHTA and CDR2 FQGTGA come from the germline V gene. The CDR3 length is 14 residues. J lost 3 bases, V lost 6 bases, and 6 bases had no gene match. CDR3 sequence reads: CASSSGTGDYGYTF. The CDR3 bases are TGTGCCAGCAGTTCCGGGACAGGCGACTATGGCTACACCTTC.

The chain combines TRBV7-2 with TRBJ2-1; possible D gene TRBD1, 6 bases. The V gene lost 5 bases and the J gene lost 5 bases, with 13 bases spanning the gap. Germline loops: CDR1 SGHTA, CDR2 FQGNSA. The CDR3 sequence is 14 residues long. The CDR3 region is CASSKNRDNNEQFF. The CDR3 bases are TGTGCCAGCAGCAAAAACCGGGACAACAATGAGCAGTTCTTC.

DNA for the CDR3: TGTGCCAGCAGTTTAACAGGAGAATATGGCTACACCTTC. It specifies CASSLTGEYGYTF. V and J are TRBV28 and TRBJ1-2; perhaps TRBD1 as D (5 bases). The V end lost 2 bases, the J end lost 5 bases, and 9 bases lay between the germline ends. Germline CDR1 and CDR2: MDHEN and SYDVKM. The CDR3 is 13 amino acids.

The genes are TRBV5-1 and TRBJ2-3; tentative D call: TRBD1 (6 bases). Trimming left V 8 bases short and J 2 bases short, with 18 bases between. The CDR3 runs to 15 residues. The germline gives CDR1 SGHRS, CDR2 YFSETQ. Here the CDR3 reads CASNLAGANTDTQYF. CDR3 nucleotide sequence: TGCGCCAGTAACCTGGCAGGGGCGAACACAGATACGCAGTATTTT.

This clone was observed a single time. The chain couples TRBV5-1 to TRBJ2-3, with 7 nucleotides matching TRBD2. J lost 3 bases, V lost 0 bases, and 7 bases had no gene match. This CDR3 contains 16 residues. Germline V gives CDR1 SGHRS, CDR2 YFSETQ. For the CDR3, the DNA is TGCGCCAGCAGCTTGGCGGCTAGCGGAGGGACAGATACGCAGTATTTT. The encoded protein is CASSLAASGGTDTQYF. Full variable domain (missing parts from reference TRBV5-1 and TRBJ2-3): KAGVTQTPRYLIKTRGQQVTLSCSPISGHRSVSWYQQTPGQGLQFLFEYFSETQRNKGNFPGRFSGRQFSNSRSEMNVSTLELGDSALYLCASSLAASGGTDTQYFGPGTRLTVL.

The chain combines TRBV19 with TRBJ1-5, with 8 bases aligning to TRBD1. Germline V gene sequence: CDR1 LNHDA, CDR2 SQIVND (reference sequence). The CDR3 covers 16 residues. The J segment lost 2 bases and the V segment lost 5 bases, leaving 8 bases of the junction unmatched. As DNA, the CDR3 is TGTGCCAGTAGTCCTAGGGACAGGTTCGGCAATCAGCCCCAGCATTTT. This gives the protein CASSPRDRFGNQPQHF.

The chain joins TRBV19 to TRBJ1-5, with no clear D. V was shortened by 7 bases and J by 6 bases, with 16 bases between the two germline ends. The CDR3 length is 14 residues. Germline assignment: CDR1 LNHDA and CDR2 SQIVND (reference sequence). CDR3 loop: CASKASDLGQPQHF. The CDR3 DNA reads TGTGCCAGTAAGGCGTCGGACTTGGGTCAGCCCCAGCATTTT.

This clone appeared a few times. This rearrangement joins TRBV9 to TRBJ2-5; D is ambiguous. This CDR3 has 16 amino acids. Trimming cost V 0 bases and J 0 bases, with 12 bases left between them. The germline V gene encodes CDR1 SGDLS and CDR2 YYNGEE. The CDR3 sequence is CASSVATSGDQETQYF. The DNA of the CDR3 is TGTGCCAGCAGCGTAGCTACGAGTGGGGACCAAGAGACCCAGTACTTC.

This chain links TRBV29-1 with TRBJ1-2, with 7 positions matching TRBD1. V lost 3 bases to trimming and J lost 4 bases; unmatched junction nucleotides: 14. The CDR3 is 16 residues long. Germline V gives CDR1 SQVTM, CDR2 ANQGSEA. CDR3 sequence reads: CSVERVPGQKTYGYTF. In nucleotides, the CDR3 is TGCAGCGTTGAGAGAGTTCCGGGACAGAAAACCTATGGCTACACCTTC.

The chain joins TRBV2 to TRBJ2-2, with 7 bases that match TRBD2. Trimming removed 7 bases from V and 7 bases from J; junction bases left unmatched: 15. The CDR3 is 16 amino acids. Germline V lookup: CDR1 SNHLY, CDR2 FYNNEI. Here the CDR3 reads CASTVTSVRGGGELFF. The CDR3 DNA reads as TGTGCCAGCACCGTTACTAGCGTAAGGGGTGGCGGGGAGCTGTTTTTT.